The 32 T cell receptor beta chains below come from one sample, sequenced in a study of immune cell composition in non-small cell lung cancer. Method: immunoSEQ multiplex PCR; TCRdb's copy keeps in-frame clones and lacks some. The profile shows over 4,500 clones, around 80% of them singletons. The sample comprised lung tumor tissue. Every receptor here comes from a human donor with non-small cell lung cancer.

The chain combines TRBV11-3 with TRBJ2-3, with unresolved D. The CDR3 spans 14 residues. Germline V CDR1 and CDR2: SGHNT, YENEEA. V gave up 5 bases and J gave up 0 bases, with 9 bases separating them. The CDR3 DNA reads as TGTGCCAGCAGCCCGAGCATCAGCACAGATACGCAGTATTTT. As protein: CASSPSISTDTQYF.

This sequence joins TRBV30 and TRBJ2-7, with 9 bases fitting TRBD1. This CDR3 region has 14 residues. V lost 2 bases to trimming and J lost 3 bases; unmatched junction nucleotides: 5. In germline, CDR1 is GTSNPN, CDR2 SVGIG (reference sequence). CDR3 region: CAWSSGTGHYEQYF. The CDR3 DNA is TGTGCCTGGAGTTCCGGGACAGGGCACTACGAGCAGTACTTC.

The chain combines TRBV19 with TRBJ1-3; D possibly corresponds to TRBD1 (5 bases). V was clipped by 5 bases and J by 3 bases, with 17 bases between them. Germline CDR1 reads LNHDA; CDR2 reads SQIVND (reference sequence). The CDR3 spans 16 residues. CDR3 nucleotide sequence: TGTGCCAGTAGTGTCGGGACTGGAGGCTTTGGAAACACCATATATTTT. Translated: CASSVGTGGFGNTIYF.

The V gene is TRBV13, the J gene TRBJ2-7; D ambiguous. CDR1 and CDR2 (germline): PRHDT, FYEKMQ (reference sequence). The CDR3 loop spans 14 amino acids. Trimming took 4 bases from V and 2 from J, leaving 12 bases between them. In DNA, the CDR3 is TGTGCCAGCAGCTGGTCCTCCGCTACCTACGAGCAGTACTTC. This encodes CASSWSSATYEQYF.

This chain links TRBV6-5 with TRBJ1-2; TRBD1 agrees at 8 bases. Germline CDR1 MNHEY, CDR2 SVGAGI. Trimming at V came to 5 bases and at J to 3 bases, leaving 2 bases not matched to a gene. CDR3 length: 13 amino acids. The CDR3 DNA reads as TGTGCCAGCAGTCACAGGGGGGACTATGGCTACACCTTC. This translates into CASSHRGDYGYTF.

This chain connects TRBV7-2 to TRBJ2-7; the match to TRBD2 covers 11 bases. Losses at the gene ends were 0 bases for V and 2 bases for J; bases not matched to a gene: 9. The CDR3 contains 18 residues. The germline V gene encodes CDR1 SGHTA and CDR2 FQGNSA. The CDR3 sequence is CASSLALTSGDIPYEQYF. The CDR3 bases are TGTGCCAGCAGCTTAGCGCTGACTAGCGGGGATATCCCCTACGAGCAGTACTTC.

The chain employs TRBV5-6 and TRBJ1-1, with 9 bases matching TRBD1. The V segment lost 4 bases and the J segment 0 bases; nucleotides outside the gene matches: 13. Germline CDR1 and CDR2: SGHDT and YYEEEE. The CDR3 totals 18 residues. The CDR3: CASSTLTGGAGMNTEAFF. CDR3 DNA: TGTGCCAGCAGCACCCTTACAGGGGGCGCCGGAATGAACACTGAAGCTTTCTTT.

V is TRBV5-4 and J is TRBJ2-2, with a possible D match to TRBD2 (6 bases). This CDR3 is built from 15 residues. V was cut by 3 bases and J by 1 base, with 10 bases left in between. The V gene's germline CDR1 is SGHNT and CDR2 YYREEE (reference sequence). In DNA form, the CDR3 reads TGTGCCAGCAGCTGGGGTAGCGGGAACACCGGGGAGCTGTTTTTT. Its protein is CASSWGSGNTGELFF.

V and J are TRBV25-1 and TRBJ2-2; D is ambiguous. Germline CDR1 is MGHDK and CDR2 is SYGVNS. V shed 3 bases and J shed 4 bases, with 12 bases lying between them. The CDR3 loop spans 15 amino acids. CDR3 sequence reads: CASSEAALPTGELFF. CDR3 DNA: TGTGCCAGCAGTGAGGCGGCCTTGCCCACCGGGGAGCTGTTTTTT.

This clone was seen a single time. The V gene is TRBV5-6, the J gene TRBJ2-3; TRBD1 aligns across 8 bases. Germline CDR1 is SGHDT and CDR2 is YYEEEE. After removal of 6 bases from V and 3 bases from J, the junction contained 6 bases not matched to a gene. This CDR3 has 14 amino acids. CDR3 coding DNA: TGTGCCAGCACGATTGGACAGGGTACAGATACGCAGTATTTT. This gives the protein CASTIGQGTDTQYF. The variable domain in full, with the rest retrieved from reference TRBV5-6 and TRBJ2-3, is DAGVTQSPTHLIKTRGQQVTLRCSPKSGHDTVSWYQQALGQGPQFIFQYYEEEERQRGNFPDRFSGHQFPNYSSELNVNALLLGDSALYLCASTIGQGTDTQYFGPGTRLTVL.

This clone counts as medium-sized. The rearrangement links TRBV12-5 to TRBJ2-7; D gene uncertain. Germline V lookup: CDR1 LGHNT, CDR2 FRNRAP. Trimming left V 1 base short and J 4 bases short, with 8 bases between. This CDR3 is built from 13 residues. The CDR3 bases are TGTGCTAGTGGTTTGGAACGGGTTTACGAGCAGTACTTC. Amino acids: CASGLERVYEQYF.

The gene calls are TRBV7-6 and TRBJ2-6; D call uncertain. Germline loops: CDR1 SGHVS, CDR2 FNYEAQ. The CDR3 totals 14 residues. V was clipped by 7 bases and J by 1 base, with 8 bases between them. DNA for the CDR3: TGTGCCAGCACCTTTAATTCTGGGGCCAACGTCCTGACTTTC. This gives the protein CASTFNSGANVLTF.

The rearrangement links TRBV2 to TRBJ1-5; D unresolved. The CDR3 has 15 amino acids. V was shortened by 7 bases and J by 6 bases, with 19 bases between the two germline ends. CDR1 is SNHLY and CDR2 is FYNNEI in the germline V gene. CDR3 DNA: TGTGCCAGCAACCCCAATAACCCTCGGGGTCAGCCCCAGCATTTT. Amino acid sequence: CASNPNNPRGQPQHF.

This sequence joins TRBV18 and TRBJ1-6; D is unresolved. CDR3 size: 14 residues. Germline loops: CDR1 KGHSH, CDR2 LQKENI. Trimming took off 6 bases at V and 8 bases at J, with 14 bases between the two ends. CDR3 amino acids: CASSVDYRDSPLHF. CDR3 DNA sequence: TGTGCCAGCTCGGTGGACTATAGGGATTCACCCCTCCACTTT.

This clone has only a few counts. The CDR3 loop reads CASREPRTTNTEAFF. CDR3 nucleotides: TGTGCCAGCAGGGAACCCCGGACAACGAACACTGAAGCTTTCTTT. The V call is TRBV6-5, the J call TRBJ1-1, with D possibly being TRBD1 (5 bases). The germline V gene encodes CDR1 MNHEY and CDR2 SVGAGI. The ends were cut back, 6 bases at V and 1 base at J, with 15 bases in the middle. The length of the CDR3 is 15 residues.

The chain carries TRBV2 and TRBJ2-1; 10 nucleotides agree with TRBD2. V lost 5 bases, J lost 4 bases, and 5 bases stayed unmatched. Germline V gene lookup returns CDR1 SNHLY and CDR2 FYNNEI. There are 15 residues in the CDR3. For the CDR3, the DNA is TGTGCCAGCAGTTACCTAGCGGGGGCGTACAATGAGCAGTTCTTC. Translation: CASSYLAGAYNEQFF.

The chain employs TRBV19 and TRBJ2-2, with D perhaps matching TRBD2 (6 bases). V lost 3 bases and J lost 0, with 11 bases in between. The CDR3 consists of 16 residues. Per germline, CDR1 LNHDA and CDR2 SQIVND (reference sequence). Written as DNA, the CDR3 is TGTGCCAGTAGTATCAGACTAGGGGCGAACACCGGGGAGCTGTTTTTT. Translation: CASSIRLGANTGELFF.

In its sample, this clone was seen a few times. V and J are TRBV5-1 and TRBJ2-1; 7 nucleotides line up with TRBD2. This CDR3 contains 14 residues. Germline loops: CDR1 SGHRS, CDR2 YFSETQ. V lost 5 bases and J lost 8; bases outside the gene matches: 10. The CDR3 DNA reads TGCGCCAGCAGAGGCGGGGGACTGAGTGATGAGCAGTTCTTC. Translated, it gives CASRGGGLSDEQFF.

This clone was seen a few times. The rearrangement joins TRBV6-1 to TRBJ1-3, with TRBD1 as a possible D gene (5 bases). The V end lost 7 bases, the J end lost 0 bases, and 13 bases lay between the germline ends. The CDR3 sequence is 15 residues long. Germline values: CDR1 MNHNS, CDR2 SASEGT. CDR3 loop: CASNTVQGSGNTIYF. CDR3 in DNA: TGTGCCAGCAACACTGTTCAGGGCTCTGGAAACACCATATATTTT.

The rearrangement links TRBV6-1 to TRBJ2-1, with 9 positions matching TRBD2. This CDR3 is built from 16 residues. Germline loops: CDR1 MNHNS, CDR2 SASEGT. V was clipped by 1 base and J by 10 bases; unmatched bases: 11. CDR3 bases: TGTGCCAGCAGTGAAGGATTAGCGGGGGCGCGAGAGGAGCAGTTCTTC. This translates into CASSEGLAGAREEQFF.

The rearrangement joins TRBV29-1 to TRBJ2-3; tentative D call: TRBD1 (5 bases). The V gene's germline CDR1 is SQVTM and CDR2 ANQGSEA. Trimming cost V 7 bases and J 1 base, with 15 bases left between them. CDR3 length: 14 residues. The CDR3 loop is CSAPGRAGTDTQYF. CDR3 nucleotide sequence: TGCAGCGCCCCGGGCAGGGCGGGCACAGATACGCAGTATTTT.

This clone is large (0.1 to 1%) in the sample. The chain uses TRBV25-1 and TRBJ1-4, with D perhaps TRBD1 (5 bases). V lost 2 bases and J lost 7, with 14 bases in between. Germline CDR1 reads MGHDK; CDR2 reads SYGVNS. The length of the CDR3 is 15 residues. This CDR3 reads CASSETQGLGEKLFF. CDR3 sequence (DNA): TGTGCCAGCAGTGAAACGCAGGGTCTTGGTGAAAAACTGTTTTTT.

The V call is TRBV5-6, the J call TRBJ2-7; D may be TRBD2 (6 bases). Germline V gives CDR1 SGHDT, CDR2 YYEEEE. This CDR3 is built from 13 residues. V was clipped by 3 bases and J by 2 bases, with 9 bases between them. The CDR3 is CASSSGLAYEQYF. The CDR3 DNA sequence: TGTGCCAGCAGCTCGGGACTGGCCTACGAGCAGTACTTC.

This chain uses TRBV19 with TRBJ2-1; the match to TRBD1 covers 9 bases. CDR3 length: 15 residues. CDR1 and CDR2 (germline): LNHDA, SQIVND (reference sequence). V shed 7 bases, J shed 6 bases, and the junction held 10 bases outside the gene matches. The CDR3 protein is CASTRDRGEANEQFF. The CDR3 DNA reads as TGTGCCAGTACCCGCGACAGGGGGGAGGCCAATGAGCAGTTCTTC.

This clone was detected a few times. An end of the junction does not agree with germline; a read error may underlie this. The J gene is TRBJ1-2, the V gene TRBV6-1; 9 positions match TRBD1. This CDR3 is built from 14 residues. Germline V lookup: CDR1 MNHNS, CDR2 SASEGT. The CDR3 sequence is CASSEGTGNYGYTF. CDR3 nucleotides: TGTGCCAGCAGCGAAGGGACAGGGAACTATGGCTACACCTTC.

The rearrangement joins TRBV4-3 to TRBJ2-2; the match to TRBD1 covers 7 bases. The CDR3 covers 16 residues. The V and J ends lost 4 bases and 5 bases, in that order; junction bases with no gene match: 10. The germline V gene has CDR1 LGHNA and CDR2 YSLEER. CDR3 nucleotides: TGCGCCAGCAGCCCCCAAGACAGGGTGGAAACCGGGGAGCTGTTTTTT. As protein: CASSPQDRVETGELFF.

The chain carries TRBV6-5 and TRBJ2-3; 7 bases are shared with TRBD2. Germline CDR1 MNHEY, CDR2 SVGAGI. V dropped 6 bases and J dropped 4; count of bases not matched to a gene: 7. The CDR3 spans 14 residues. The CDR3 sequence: CASSPRGRADTQYF. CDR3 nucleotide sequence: TGTGCCAGCAGCCCCCGTGGGAGGGCAGATACGCAGTATTTT.

The CDR3 DNA is TGCGCCAGCAGCTTTTTAGCGGGGAGCAATGAGCAGTTCTTC. It yields the protein CASSFLAGSNEQFF. This chain links TRBV5-1 with TRBJ2-1; 8 bases line up with TRBD2. CDR1 is SGHRS, CDR2 YFSETQ, per germline. CDR3 size: 14 residues. The V gene end was trimmed by 2 bases and the J gene end by 6 bases; junction bases not matched to a gene: 4.

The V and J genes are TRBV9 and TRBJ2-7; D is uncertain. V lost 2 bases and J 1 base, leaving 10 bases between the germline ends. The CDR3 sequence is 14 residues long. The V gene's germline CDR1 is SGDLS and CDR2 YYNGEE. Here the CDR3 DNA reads TGTGCCAGCAGCGTGTCCCCCGGGTCCTACGAGCAGTACTTC. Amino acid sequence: CASSVSPGSYEQYF.

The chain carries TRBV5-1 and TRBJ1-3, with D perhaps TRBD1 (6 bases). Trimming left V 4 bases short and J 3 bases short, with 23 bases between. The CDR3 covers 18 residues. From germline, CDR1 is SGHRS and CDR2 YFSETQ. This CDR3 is CASSPWGQAGSGGNTIYF. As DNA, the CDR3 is TGCGCCAGCAGCCCCTGGGGGCAGGCCGGGTCGGGTGGAAACACCATATATTTT.

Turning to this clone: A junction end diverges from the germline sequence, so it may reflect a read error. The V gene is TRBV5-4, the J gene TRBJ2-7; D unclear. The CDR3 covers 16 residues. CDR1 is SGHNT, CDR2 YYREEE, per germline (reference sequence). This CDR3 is CASSQEIFPSSYEQYF. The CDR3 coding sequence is TGCGCCAGCAGCCAAGAGATATTCCCAAGCTCCTACGAGCAGTACTTC.

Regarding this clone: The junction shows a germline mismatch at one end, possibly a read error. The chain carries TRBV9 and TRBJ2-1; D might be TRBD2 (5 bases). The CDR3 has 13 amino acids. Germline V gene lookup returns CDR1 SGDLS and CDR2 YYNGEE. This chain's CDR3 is CASSVDSNNEQFF. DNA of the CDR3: TGTGCCAGCAGCGTGGACTCCAACAATGAGCAGTTCTTC.